A selection of T cell receptor beta chains follows, all from one sample in a study of blood T cell repertoires in COVID-19. Generated by immunoSEQ multiplex PCR, the TCRdb table keeps only in-frame clones and is missing some. The data contain fewer than 250,000 clones, 90% to 95% of them seen just once; the ten biggest clones take up around 0.85%. The sequenced sample was peripheral blood. These receptor sequences come from a man aged 55 to 70 with COVID-19, enrolled during active disease. CDR3s include the opening cysteine and the closing phenylalanine or tryptophan. D genes are given only for firm matches. Size is omitted from some rows. Given values are once, few, many or a class for expanded clones.

>NA|NA|TRBJ2-3|TRBV5-1
CASSAPTDTQYF
TGCGCCAGCAGCGCGCCCACAGATACGCAGTATTTT
>NA|TRBD1|TRBJ2-1|TRBV7-2
CASSPQTGHGGHEQFF
TGTGCCAGCAGCCCACAGACAGGGCACGGCGGCCATGAGCAGTTCTTC
>NA|NA|TRBJ1-5|TRBV18
CASSPGNQPQHF
TGTGCCAGCTCACCCGGCAATCAGCCCCAGCATTTT
>NA|TRBD2|TRBJ2-1|TRBV6-4
CASSDWASGSSYNEQFF
TGTGCCAGCAGTGACTGGGCTAGCGGAAGCTCCTACAATGAGCAGTTCTTC
>NA|TRBD1|TRBJ2-2|TRBV9
CASSLRDRGTGELFF
TGTGCCAGCAGCCTCCGGGACAGGGGCACCGGGGAGCTGTTTTTT
>NA|TRBD1|TRBJ2-7|TRBV18
CASSPGTGKDEQYF
TGTGCCAGCTCACCTGGGACAGGGAAGGACGAGCAGTACTTC
>once|NA|TRBJ1-4|TRBV23-1
CASTHRAVNEKLFF
TGCGCCAGCACCCACAGGGCCGTTAATGAAAAACTGTTTTTT
>NA|NA|TRBJ1-5|TRBV7-9
CASSGEGTNQPQHF
TGTGCCAGCAGCGGTGAGGGTACCAATCAGCCCCAGCATTTT
>NA|NA|TRBJ2-7|TRBV5-1
CASSLAATYEQYF
TGCGCCAGCAGCCTGGCCGCGACCTACGAGCAGTACTTC
>NA|TRBD1|TRBJ1-4|TRBV7-9
CASSLGGQGTNEKLFF
TGTGCCAGCAGCTTAGGGGGACAGGGGACTAATGAAAAACTGTTTTTT
>NA|TRBD1|TRBJ1-4|TRBV7-2
CASSPRDRGSQKLFF
TGTGCCAGCAGCCCCCGGGACAGGGGAAGTCAGAAACTGTTTTTT
>NA|NA|TRBJ2-3|TRBV7-9
CASSQLAFSTDTQYF
TGTGCCAGCAGCCAACTAGCTTTTAGCACAGATACGCAGTATTTT
>NA|TRBD1|TRBJ1-2|TRBV6-5
CASSSSGTARPYTF
TGTGCCAGCAGCTCTTCCGGGACAGCCCGACCCTACACCTTC
>NA|TRBD1|TRBJ2-2|TRBV24-1
CASRTGTGELFF
TGTGCCTCGAGGACAGGGACCGGGGAGCTGTTTTTT
>NA|NA|TRBJ2-7|TRBV3-1/TRBV3-2
CASSLLHEQYF
TGTGCCAGCAGCTTACTCCACGAGCAGTACTTC
>once|NA|TRBJ2-1|TRBV18
CASSPNSLLGSYNEQFF
TGTGCCAGCTCACCAAACTCGCTTCTCGGCTCCTACAATGAGCAGTTCTTC